The entry below gives a single TCR beta chain sequence along with its context. It lacks a known antigen. Base quality data are lacking; no much larger clone is found one base away. This entry comes from a study of control samples from healthy donors and cancer patients (dated by TCRdb to 2020 to 2022). Libraries were built with the immunoSEQ multiplex PCR assay. The source is immuneACCESS, and TCRdb retained only in-frame sequences with V and J called. Part of the clones is not carried over; for the studies checked, unresolved V genes explain less than half of this, and the remainder is unexplained. The table for this sample lists approximately 84,000 clones; roughly 78% of them were counted only once. Of the sample, roughly 9.8% is held by the ten largest clones. The sequenced material came from blood. The source of this sequence is an older woman in good health.

The CDR3 sequence is CASSFQNEKLFF. Here is the DNA: TGTGCCAGCAGTTTTCAAAATGAAAAACTGTTTTTT. This receptor chain uses TRBV28 and TRBJ1-4, with no D gene named confidently. The CDR3 goes from the cysteine to the phenylalanine over 12 residues. Only CDR3 DNA remains: 36 bases, in frame from the first base. The germline ends are 4 bases apart after V is trimmed by 3 bases and J by 5 bases. The germline V gene supplies CDR1 MDHEN and CDR2 SYDVKM.